The 9 T cell receptor beta chains given below trace back to one sample, sequenced in a study of blood T cell repertoires in COVID-19. The data were produced by immunoSEQ multiplex PCR, yet TCRdb's version contains in-frame clones alone and is incomplete. This sample has about 420,000 clones, with roughly 89% found just once. The sequenced sample consisted of peripheral blood. Receptors were obtained from a man aged 18 to 30 with COVID-19, enrolled during active disease.

Ten or more counts support this clone. For the CDR3, the DNA is TGTGCCAGCAGTGAATGGGGGCCCACTGAAGCTTTCTTT. This translates into CASSEWGPTEAFF. The chain employs TRBV2 and TRBJ1-1; possibly TRBD1 for D (6 bases). From germline, CDR1 is SNHLY and CDR2 FYNNEI. Trimming took 2 bases from V and 4 from J, leaving 8 bases between them. The CDR3 has 13 residues.

This clone came up once. The chain combines TRBV4-2 with TRBJ2-3; 11 positions agree with TRBD2. V was clipped by 4 bases and J by 3 bases; unmatched bases: 3. Germline CDR1 and CDR2: LGHNA and YNFKEQ. CDR3 length: 15 amino acids. The CDR3 coding sequence is TGTGCCAGCAGCCCGGGACTAGCGGAGACAGATACGCAGTATTTT. Translating it yields CASSPGLAETDTQYF.

The V and J genes are TRBV6-6 and TRBJ1-1; possible D gene TRBD1, 5 bases. This CDR3 region has 11 residues. CDR1 and CDR2 (germline): MNHNY, SVGAGI (reference sequence). Trimming pared 8 bases from V and 4 bases from J, leaving 8 bases between. The chain's CDR3 is CASQGGTEAFF. The CDR3, as DNA: TGTGCCAGCCAGGGAGGCACTGAAGCTTTCTTT.

The chain has TRBV2 and TRBJ1-1; D remains ambiguous. The germline gives CDR1 SNHLY, CDR2 FYNNEI. Trimming took 2 bases from V and 2 from J, leaving 6 bases between them. The CDR3 runs to 13 residues. The DNA of the CDR3 is TGTGCCAGCAGTGAAACATACAACACTGAAGCTTTCTTT. It encodes CASSETYNTEAFF.

The rearrangement joins TRBV12-2 to TRBJ2-7; the table's TRBD2 call for D was not verified on the DNA. TRBV12-2 is deemed a pseudogene. The CDR3 consists of 17 residues. The DNA for the CDR3 is TGTGCAAGTCGCTTAGAGAACCCACGGCGTATAGCCCTCGGACAGTACTTC. Translating it yields CASRLENPRRIALGQYF.

This chain links TRBV2 with TRBJ2-1, with D hard to call. CDR3 length: 10 amino acids. Germline V CDR1 and CDR2: SNHLY, FYNNEI. The V gene lost 10 bases and the J gene lost 5 bases, with 6 bases spanning the gap. This CDR3 reads CAMADNEQFF. As DNA, the CDR3 is TGTGCCATGGCTGACAATGAGCAGTTCTTC.

This clone was observed a few times. The V and J genes are TRBV19 and TRBJ2-7; 10 nucleotides agree with TRBD2. This CDR3 contains 15 residues. J gave up 1 base and V 4 bases, and 4 bases lay outside the gene matches. Per germline, CDR1 LNHDA and CDR2 SQIVND (reference sequence). The CDR3 DNA follows: TGTGCCAGTAGTACAACTAGCGGGAAATCCTACGAGCAGTACTTC. Amino acids: CASSTTSGKSYEQYF.

The J gene is TRBJ2-7, the V gene TRBV12-5, with TRBD1 identical over 7 bases. This CDR3 contains 15 residues. Germline CDR1 is LGHNT and CDR2 is FRNRAP. The V and J ends lost 9 bases and 1 base, in that order; junction bases with no gene match: 12. CDR3 sequence: CASNPSHRGSYEQYF. The CDR3 nucleotides read TGTGCTAGCAATCCCTCTCACAGGGGTTCCTACGAGCAGTACTTC.

V usage is TRBV5-1 and J usage is TRBJ2-3; 8 positions agree with TRBD1. The CDR3 is 15 residues long. CDR1 is SGHRS, CDR2 YFSETQ, per germline. V trimming: 4 bases; J trimming: 2 bases; junction bases outside the gene matches: 6. The CDR3 protein is CASSPTGVLTDTQYF. CDR3 DNA: TGCGCCAGCAGCCCGACAGGGGTACTCACAGATACGCAGTATTTT.